This T cell receptor beta chain was identified during a study of post-analysis software for immune sequencing data (dated by TCRdb to the mid-2010s). Regarding the study in general: Relapsing-remitting, secondary progressive and progressive-relapsing multiple sclerosis were recorded as disease courses, and subtype annotation was lacking for some patients. The patient repertoires were compared against 11 previously published healthy control repertoires obtained from donors aged about 6 to 28 years. A subset of samples was prepared in parallel using single-end sample barcoding, then pooled and co-amplified after Illumina adapter ligation.

Preparation of the library involved PCR. Sequencer: Illumina HiSeq 2500. Unique molecular identifiers were incorporated into TCR beta cDNA libraries to reduce PCR and sequencing biases. Some 500,000 cDNA molecules were obtained for every 1 to 10 million input T cells, so each molecule roughly corresponded to one T cell. The patient libraries were prepared and sequenced with the same protocol used for the earlier healthy control dataset. Within a given batch, samples were prepared together, multiplexed and sequenced on the same HiSeq lane. The authors' pipeline ran thus. Raw barcoded reads were processed with MIGEC, and single-read molecular identifier groups were discarded before consensus assembly and CDR3 extraction. Clonotype tables were post-analysed with VDJtools, and diversity was normalized by down-sampling all datasets to the smallest sample size. In repertoire overlap clustering, CDR3 amino acid sequences, but not nucleotide sequences, were matched to correct batch-related cross-sample contamination. TCRdb ran its own pipeline on the public reads, namely fastp trimming at Q25 and MiXCR clone calling, and kept in-frame beta chains. Records with the same CDR3 protein are collapsed into one entry carrying the most frequent genes and DNA. TCRdb assigned the V and J calls; the authors' analysis was not used. This sample gives hundreds of thousands of distinct CDR3 sequences in total; roughly 45% of them show up just once. More than 1.5% of the sample goes to the ten largest clones.

This clonotype was detected once. Its antigen has not been determined. Base qualities are not at hand, and no much larger clone is one base apart. Relative to germline, V is 5 bases shorter and J is 6 bases shorter, with 11 bases between their ends. The CDR3 goes from the cysteine to the phenylalanine over 12 residues. Only CDR3 DNA is held: 36 bases, read in frame from base 1. The germline V gene (reference sequence) sets CDR1 to SGHAT and CDR2 to FQDESV. To demonstrate the VDJtools post-analysis software, the study profiled TCR beta repertoires from the peripheral blood of approximately twelve young patients with multiple sclerosis. The multiple sclerosis patients were children and adolescents between about 6 and 16 years of age. On the study overall, not on this receptor specifically: Significantly higher frequencies in patients than in controls were found for roughly 5 TRBV segments, including TRBV5-6, TRBV5-1 and TRBV20-1. The multiple sclerosis patient group was slightly younger than the control group. Significantly lower normalized Chao1 diversity was found in multiple sclerosis patients than in controls, suggesting substantial peripheral T-cell clonal expansion. Strong co-clustering of samples prepared in the same batch was shown by direct clustering with F measure, prompting a batch-effect correction.

This sequence uses TRBV11-1 and TRBJ2-7; the D gene assignment is ambiguous. Specimen: blood. This receptor was identified in a girl between 10 and 17 years old with multiple sclerosis. The CDR3 protein: CASSPTSPEQYF. The DNA sequence follows: TGTGCCAGCAGCCCTACATCCCCCGAGCAGTACTTC.